This record covers a single T cell receptor beta chain. Antigen: not known. The sample belongs to a study of OX40 agonist ivuxolimab in advanced cancers. At the level of the study: Allowance was made for prior anti-PD-1, anti-PD-L1 or anti-CTLA-4 therapy, and about 40% had some.

This table comes from immunoSEQ multiplex PCR, and its TCRdb copy is limited to in-frame clones, with some not included. Found here are tens of thousands of clones, approximately 90% of them singletons; the top ten hold 0.85% to 1%. Study observations and caveats: Relative to CD4+ cells, CD8+ T cells on average had more expanded clones.

With autoimmune disease history or systemic immunosuppression, patients were excluded. The CDR3 totals 13 residues. CDR1 and CDR2 (germline): MNHNS, SASEGT. Trimming removed 4 bases from V and 5 bases from J, with 10 bases in between. Sequencing used CD4+ or CD8+ T cells sorted from blood, obtained in a trial of the OX40 agonist ivuxolimab. This TCR was recovered from an adult with an advanced solid tumor such as melanoma, head and neck, liver or kidney cancer. The chain has TRBV6-1 and TRBJ2-3; D might be TRBD1 (6 bases). The chain's CDR3 is CASSGGGGDTQYF. CDR3 in DNA: TGTGCCAGCAGTGGAGGGGGTGGAGATACGCAGTATTTT.